These T cell receptor beta chains were read from a single sample in a study of CD8+CD57+ T cells in acquired aplastic anemia. A single record per CDR3 protein comes from TCRdb applying MiXCR to the reads. Among roughly 420,000 distinct CDR3 sequences listed, about 70% were seen once. The sequencing input was sorted CD4+, CD8+, or CD8+CD57+ T cells (not recorded which) from PBMCs. Every receptor here comes from a human donor in good health, serving as a control. Each CDR3 is given with its conserved first and last residue. A row's size may be missing; if present it is once, few, many or a size class.

v_call	j_call	clone_size	cdr3_aa
TRBV19	TRBJ2-2	many	CASTPDGAYTGELFF
TRBV7-9	TRBJ2-7	-	CASSSGIRNTQAF
TRBV7-9	TRBJ1-6	-	CASSFAGAGRGELLHF
TRBV7-2	TRBJ2-1	-	CASSLSDGPYYVQFF
TRBV9	TRBJ2-2	few	CASSRKGGITGELFF
TRBV30	TRBJ1-1	-	CAWSVNRVRRTEAFF
TRBV7-2	TRBJ2-3	-	CASREQGGYTFGSYF
TRBV24-1	TRBJ2-5	-	CATRGDGYQETQYF
TRBV12-3/TRBV12-4	TRBJ2-1	-	CASSHRQGLPSYNEQFF
TRBV9	TRBJ1-2	-	CASSASQQGPGYTF
TRBV24-1	TRBJ2-3	-	CATSDKGLVPRYF
TRBV5-1	TRBJ2-1	-	CASSPGGGRGQFF
TRBV5-5	TRBJ2-5	many	CASSAGWSAETQYF
TRBV7-2	TRBJ2-3	-	CASSLATDAQYF
TRBV29-1	TRBJ1-1	-	CSGNLRGTEAFF
TRBV20-1	TRBJ2-3	once	CSAATDRSSTDTQYF
TRBV7-2	TRBJ1-1	-	CASSPLQGRTEAFF
TRBV11-2	TRBJ2-7	many	CASSFGPYEQYF
TRBV7-9	TRBJ2-7	once	CASSLARDEAQYF
TRBV12-3/TRBV12-4	TRBJ2-7	-	CASALDQYEQYF
TRBV2	TRBJ2-3	-	CASSIQGRDTQYF
TRBV20-1	TRBJ1-2	-	CSTAGTVGFGYTF
TRBV25-1	TRBJ1-2	-	CASSDRGNYGYTF
TRBV5-6	TRBJ2-5	many	CASNPVGGRQETQYF
TRBV7-7	TRBJ2-2	-	CASSYLDGGETGELFF